Each of the 30 T cell receptor beta chains below was sequenced from the same sample in a study of T cell changes during pregnancy in multiple sclerosis. Profiling relied on immunoSEQ multiplex PCR, and the TCRdb table lists in-frame clones only, not all of them. This sample carries 20,000 or so clones, about 88% of them seen once, and the ten largest clones take around 9.2%. Sequencing was performed on CD8+ T cells from peripheral blood mononuclear cells, taken in the third trimester of pregnancy. These receptors originate from a female donor in good health, enrolled as a control in a pregnancy study.

Only a few counts were recorded for this clone. The rearrangement uses TRBV6-4 and TRBJ2-1; 7 nucleotides agree with TRBD1. The CDR3 has 15 amino acids. V dropped 0 bases and J dropped 4; count of bases not matched to a gene: 3. Looked up from germline, CDR1 is MRHNA and CDR2 is SNTAGT. The CDR3 DNA is TGTGCCAGCAGTGACTCCTCGGGACAGTACAATGAGCAGTTCTTC. It encodes CASSDSSGQYNEQFF.

The chain has TRBV2 and TRBJ1-1; possible D gene TRBD1, 5 bases. V lost 6 bases and J lost 11, with 13 bases in between. The CDR3 has 11 amino acids. CDR1 is SNHLY, CDR2 FYNNEI, per germline. CDR3 residues: CASRIGGSAFF. Here the CDR3 DNA reads TGTGCCAGCAGGATTGGGGGGAGCGCTTTCTTT.

V usage is TRBV27 and J usage is TRBJ1-2, with 8 bases fitting TRBD1. V shed 5 bases, J shed 7 bases, and the junction held 9 bases outside the gene matches. Germline loops: CDR1 MNHEY, CDR2 SMNVEV (reference sequence). CDR3 length equals 14 residues. The CDR3 here is CASSTRQGSAGYTF. CDR3 sequence (DNA): TGTGCCAGCAGTACCCGACAGGGGAGTGCTGGCTACACCTTC.

The V call is TRBV27, the J call TRBJ1-1; D not certain. The germline V gene has CDR1 MNHEY and CDR2 SMNVEV (reference sequence). The CDR3 spans 16 residues. Trimming took off 0 bases at V and 1 base at J, with 12 bases between the two ends. The CDR3 is CASSLSSRRSNTEAFF. As DNA, the CDR3 is TGTGCCAGCAGTTTATCGTCACGGAGATCGAACACTGAAGCTTTCTTT.

This clone occurred a few times. V usage is TRBV5-8 and J usage is TRBJ1-5, with 10 bases matching TRBD1. V was pared by 4 bases and J by 3 bases, with 4 bases of the junction left unmatched. The germline V gene encodes CDR1 SGHTS and CDR2 YDEGEE. The CDR3 is 15 amino acids. The CDR3 sequence: CASSIGTGDNQPQHF. In nucleotides, the CDR3 is TGTGCCAGCAGCATCGGGACAGGGGACAATCAGCCCCAGCATTTT.

This chain connects TRBV7-9 to TRBJ1-1, with D unresolved. The CDR3 spans 12 residues. Germline CDR1 reads SEHNR; CDR2 reads FQNEAQ (reference sequence). The V end was cut by 6 bases, the J end by 4 bases, with 9 bases between. The CDR3 protein is CASRSGSTEAFF. The CDR3 region has the DNA TGTGCCAGCAGGTCCGGGAGCACTGAAGCTTTCTTT.

This clone was seen a single time. This chain links TRBV19 with TRBJ2-3; 9 bases match TRBD2. There are 17 residues in the CDR3. Trimming at V came to 3 bases and at J to 2 bases, leaving 9 bases not matched to a gene. Germline-derived CDR1 and CDR2 are LNHDA and SQIVND (reference sequence). This chain's CDR3 is CASSIEGGGAFTDTQYF. The CDR3 DNA reads as TGTGCCAGTAGTATCGAGGGCGGGGGGGCCTTCACAGATACGCAGTATTTT.

As DNA, the CDR3 is TGCGCCAGCAGCTTGGATCGGAGACTGAACACTGAAGCTTTCTTT. Its translation: CASSLDRRLNTEAFF. The chain recombines TRBV5-1 with TRBJ1-1; D is undetermined. V lost 0 bases and J lost 0, with 9 bases in between. This CDR3 spans 15 amino acids. CDR1 is SGHRS, CDR2 YFSETQ, per germline.

The rearrangement links TRBV9 to TRBJ2-7; no definite D call. Per the germline V gene, CDR1 is SGDLS and CDR2 is YYNGEE. This CDR3 is 13 amino acids long. Trimming pared 0 bases from V and 2 bases from J, leaving 6 bases between. The CDR3 sequence is CASSVGGPYEQYF. In DNA, the CDR3 is TGTGCCAGCAGCGTAGGCGGCCCCTACGAGCAGTACTTC.

The chain joins TRBV7-2 to TRBJ2-5; the match to TRBD2 covers 9 bases. Germline V gene lookup returns CDR1 SGHTA and CDR2 FQGNSA. This CDR3 comprises 16 residues. Unmatched junction bases numbered 8, after V lost 3 bases and J lost 3 bases. The CDR3 region is CASSLTYSGGKETQYF. The CDR3 DNA reads TGTGCCAGCAGCTTGACCTACAGCGGGGGGAAAGAGACCCAGTACTTC.

The chain recombines TRBV28 with TRBJ2-2; 9 bases are a match to TRBD2. This CDR3 region has 17 residues. CDR1 and CDR2 (germline): MDHEN, SYDVKM. V lost 6 bases, J lost 0 bases, and 8 bases stayed unmatched. The CDR3 sequence is CASSPSTSGPNTGELFF. The CDR3 DNA is TGTGCCAGCAGCCCGAGTACTAGCGGGCCGAACACCGGGGAGCTGTTTTTT.

The V and J genes are TRBV29-1 and TRBJ1-1, with D possibly being TRBD1 (5 bases). Germline-derived CDR1 and CDR2 are SQVTM and ANQGSEA. The germline V and J ends were trimmed by 7 bases and 2 bases, with 14 bases remaining between them. The CDR3 has 13 residues. CDR3 residues: CSDDSNYNTEAFF. The CDR3 bases are TGCAGCGATGACAGCAACTATAACACTGAAGCTTTCTTT.

The CDR3 DNA reads as TGTGCCAGCAGCACGCAACAGGGGACATATGGCTACACCTTC. Amino acids: CASSTQQGTYGYTF. This chain links TRBV9 with TRBJ1-2; 7 bases are shared with TRBD1. With 4 bases clipped from V and 5 bases from J, the junction kept 8 bases outside the gene matches. CDR1 and CDR2 from the germline V gene are SGDLS and YYNGEE. The CDR3 length is 14 residues.

The V and J genes are TRBV4-1 and TRBJ2-1; D might be TRBD1 (7 bases). V was cut by 9 bases and J by 6 bases, with 15 bases left in between. The CDR3 spans 13 residues. In germline, CDR1 is MGHRA, CDR2 YSYEKL. The CDR3 DNA reads as TGCGCCAGTAGCGGCCAGGGGGGCAATGAGCAGTTCTTC. It translates to CASSGQGGNEQFF.

The chain recombines TRBV18 with TRBJ2-2; 7 bases are shared with TRBD1. The germline V gene has CDR1 KGHSH and CDR2 LQKENI. The CDR3 consists of 15 residues. The V gene end was trimmed by 6 bases and the J gene end by 6 bases; junction bases not matched to a gene: 10. CDR3 nucleotide sequence: TGTGCCAGCTCCCCAGACAGGGTAGAAGCCGGGGAGCTGTTTTTT. It codes for CASSPDRVEAGELFF.

V and J are TRBV4-1 and TRBJ2-3; D not certain. Germline-derived CDR1 and CDR2 are MGHRA and YSYEKL. Between the trimmed V and J ends, which lost 0 bases and 7 bases, there was a span of 11 bases. The CDR3 extends over 14 amino acids. DNA of the CDR3: TGCGCCAGCAGCCAAGATCGCACAGTCAATACGCAGTATTTT. Amino acid sequence: CASSQDRTVNTQYF.

The J gene is TRBJ1-5, the V gene TRBV5-1, with TRBD1 as a possible D gene (5 bases). The CDR3 is 14 amino acids. The V end lost 1 base, the J end lost 9 bases, and 14 bases lay between the germline ends. Germline V gives CDR1 SGHRS, CDR2 YFSETQ. For the CDR3, the DNA is TGCGCCAGCAGCTTGACCGGGGGTAGCGGGCCCCAGCATTTT. Encoded protein: CASSLTGGSGPQHF. Full variable domain (outside the CDR3, taken from reference TRBV5-1 and TRBJ1-5): KAGVTQTPRYLIKTRGQQVTLSCSPISGHRSVSWYQQTPGQGLQFLFEYFSETQRNKGNFPGRFSGRQFSNSRSEMNVSTLELGDSALYLCASSLTGGSGPQHFGDGTRLSIL.

The V gene is TRBV27, the J gene TRBJ2-7; TRBD2 aligns across 8 bases. Germline lookup yields CDR1 MNHEY and CDR2 SMNVEV (reference sequence). The CDR3 is 15 amino acids. The V gene end was trimmed by 7 bases and the J gene end by 4 bases; junction bases not matched to a gene: 12. The CDR3, as DNA: TGTGCCAGCAAGTTGGGAAGCAGCGGGAGATACGAGCAGTACTTC. Amino acid sequence: CASKLGSSGRYEQYF.

V gene TRBV6-1 combines with J gene TRBJ2-1; D remains ambiguous. The V end was cut by 8 bases, the J end by 2 bases, with 7 bases between. CDR3 length equals 12 residues. Germline CDR1 is MNHNS and CDR2 is SASEGT. CDR3 protein: CASVEAYNEQFF. The CDR3 DNA reads TGTGCCAGCGTCGAGGCCTACAATGAGCAGTTCTTC.

This chain joins TRBV30 and TRBJ2-1; 12 nucleotides match TRBD2. The germline CDR1 and CDR2 sequences are GTSNPN and SVGIG (reference sequence). This CDR3 has 16 amino acids. V gave up 7 bases and J gave up 6 bases; unmatched junction bases: 13. The CDR3 sequence: CASPQTSGGPINEQFF. The CDR3 DNA sequence: TGTGCCTCCCCGCAGACTAGCGGGGGCCCGATCAATGAGCAGTTCTTC.

The chain combines TRBV29-1 with TRBJ2-3; 7 bases are a match to TRBD2. The junction had 9 bases not matched to a gene; V was cut back by 2 bases and J by 4 bases. This CDR3 has 15 amino acids. Germline lookup yields CDR1 SQVTM and CDR2 ANQGSEA. The CDR3 sequence is CSVERAGEGADTQYF. CDR3 coding DNA: TGCAGCGTTGAACGGGCGGGAGAGGGTGCAGATACGCAGTATTTT.

This chain uses TRBV29-1 with TRBJ2-1; 10 bases fit TRBD2. V dropped 1 base and J dropped 1; count of bases not matched to a gene: 16. Germline V gene lookup returns CDR1 SQVTM and CDR2 ANQGSEA. The CDR3 is made up of 20 amino acids. The CDR3 DNA is TGCAGCGTTGAAGTCATCAAGCGGGAGGGCATCTTAGGTTCCTACAATGAGCAGTTCTTC. Translated, it gives CSVEVIKREGILGSYNEQFF.

This clone was detected only a few times. The genes are TRBV5-6 and TRBJ1-1; D unclear. V shed 4 bases and J shed 4 bases, with 14 bases lying between them. The CDR3 covers 14 residues. CDR1 is SGHDT, CDR2 YYEEEE, per germline. The CDR3 here is CASSTPTWATEAFF. CDR3 sequence (DNA): TGTGCCAGCAGCACTCCAACTTGGGCCACTGAAGCTTTCTTT. Combining the CDR3 with reference TRBV5-6 and TRBJ1-1 gives the whole variable domain DAGVTQSPTHLIKTRGQQVTLRCSPKSGHDTVSWYQQALGQGPQFIFQYYEEEERQRGNFPDRFSGHQFPNYSSELNVNALLLGDSALYLCASSTPTWATEAFFGQGTRLTVV.

CDR3 coding DNA: TGTGCCAGCAGTTGGGGGGGCGAAAATGGCTACACCTTC. This gives the protein CASSWGGENGYTF. The chain uses TRBV6-5 and TRBJ1-2; D possibly corresponds to TRBD1 (6 bases). Per germline, CDR1 MNHEY and CDR2 SVGAGI. The CDR3 totals 13 residues. The V end was cut by 4 bases, the J end by 6 bases, with 12 bases between.

The chain carries TRBV7-2 and TRBJ2-7; perhaps TRBD2 as D (5 bases). The CDR3 consists of 13 residues. V was pared by 5 bases and J by 6 bases, with 14 bases between. The germline V gene has CDR1 SGHTA and CDR2 FQGNSA. The CDR3 DNA is TGTGCCAGCAGCCTCGAGGGAAATAGCGAGCAGTACTTC. Translation gives CASSLEGNSEQYF.

The rearrangement links TRBV7-6 to TRBJ2-1, with a tentative D call TRBD2 (6 bases). Per the germline V gene, CDR1 is SGHVS and CDR2 is FNYEAQ. This CDR3 has 15 amino acids. Trimming removed 4 bases at V and 5 bases at J, with 15 bases between. The CDR3 here is CASSSRDSAHNEQFF. As DNA, the CDR3 is TGTGCCAGCAGCTCCCGGGACTCAGCCCACAATGAGCAGTTCTTC.

This clone has a single count. V is TRBV2 and J is TRBJ2-7; 7 bases align to TRBD1. Germline-derived CDR1 and CDR2 are SNHLY and FYNNEI. The CDR3 sequence is 14 residues long. V lost 4 bases, J lost 6 bases, and 9 bases stayed unmatched. CDR3: CASSAPQGRGEQYF. The CDR3 DNA reads as TGTGCCAGCAGTGCGCCACAGGGGAGAGGCGAGCAGTACTTC.

This clone was seen just once. The chain has TRBV27 and TRBJ2-2, with D unresolved. The CDR3 contains 15 residues. The germline V gene encodes CDR1 MNHEY and CDR2 SMNVEV (reference sequence). V was trimmed by 4 bases and J by 5 bases, leaving 14 bases between them. CDR3 loop: CASSSSDLGTGELFF. The CDR3 region has the DNA TGTGCCAGCAGTTCATCAGACCTCGGGACCGGGGAGCTGTTTTTT.

This chain joins TRBV5-4 and TRBJ1-2; tentatively, D is TRBD1 (5 bases). Trimming shortened V by 2 bases and J by 8 bases, and 16 bases separated the two germline ends. There are 14 residues in the CDR3. The V gene's germline CDR1 is SGHNT and CDR2 YYREEE (reference sequence). CDR3 coding DNA: TGTGCCAGCAGCTTCAACTCAGGGCACGACGGCTACACCTTC. The encoded protein is CASSFNSGHDGYTF.

This chain connects TRBV30 to TRBJ2-1, with 9 bases fitting TRBD2. In germline, CDR1 is GTSNPN, CDR2 SVGIG (reference sequence). CDR3 length: 14 amino acids. Trimming cost V 2 bases and J 9 bases; bases outside gene matches: 8. The CDR3 loop reads CAWSLGLAWGEQFF. The CDR3 DNA reads as TGTGCCTGGAGTTTGGGACTAGCCTGGGGTGAGCAGTTCTTC.